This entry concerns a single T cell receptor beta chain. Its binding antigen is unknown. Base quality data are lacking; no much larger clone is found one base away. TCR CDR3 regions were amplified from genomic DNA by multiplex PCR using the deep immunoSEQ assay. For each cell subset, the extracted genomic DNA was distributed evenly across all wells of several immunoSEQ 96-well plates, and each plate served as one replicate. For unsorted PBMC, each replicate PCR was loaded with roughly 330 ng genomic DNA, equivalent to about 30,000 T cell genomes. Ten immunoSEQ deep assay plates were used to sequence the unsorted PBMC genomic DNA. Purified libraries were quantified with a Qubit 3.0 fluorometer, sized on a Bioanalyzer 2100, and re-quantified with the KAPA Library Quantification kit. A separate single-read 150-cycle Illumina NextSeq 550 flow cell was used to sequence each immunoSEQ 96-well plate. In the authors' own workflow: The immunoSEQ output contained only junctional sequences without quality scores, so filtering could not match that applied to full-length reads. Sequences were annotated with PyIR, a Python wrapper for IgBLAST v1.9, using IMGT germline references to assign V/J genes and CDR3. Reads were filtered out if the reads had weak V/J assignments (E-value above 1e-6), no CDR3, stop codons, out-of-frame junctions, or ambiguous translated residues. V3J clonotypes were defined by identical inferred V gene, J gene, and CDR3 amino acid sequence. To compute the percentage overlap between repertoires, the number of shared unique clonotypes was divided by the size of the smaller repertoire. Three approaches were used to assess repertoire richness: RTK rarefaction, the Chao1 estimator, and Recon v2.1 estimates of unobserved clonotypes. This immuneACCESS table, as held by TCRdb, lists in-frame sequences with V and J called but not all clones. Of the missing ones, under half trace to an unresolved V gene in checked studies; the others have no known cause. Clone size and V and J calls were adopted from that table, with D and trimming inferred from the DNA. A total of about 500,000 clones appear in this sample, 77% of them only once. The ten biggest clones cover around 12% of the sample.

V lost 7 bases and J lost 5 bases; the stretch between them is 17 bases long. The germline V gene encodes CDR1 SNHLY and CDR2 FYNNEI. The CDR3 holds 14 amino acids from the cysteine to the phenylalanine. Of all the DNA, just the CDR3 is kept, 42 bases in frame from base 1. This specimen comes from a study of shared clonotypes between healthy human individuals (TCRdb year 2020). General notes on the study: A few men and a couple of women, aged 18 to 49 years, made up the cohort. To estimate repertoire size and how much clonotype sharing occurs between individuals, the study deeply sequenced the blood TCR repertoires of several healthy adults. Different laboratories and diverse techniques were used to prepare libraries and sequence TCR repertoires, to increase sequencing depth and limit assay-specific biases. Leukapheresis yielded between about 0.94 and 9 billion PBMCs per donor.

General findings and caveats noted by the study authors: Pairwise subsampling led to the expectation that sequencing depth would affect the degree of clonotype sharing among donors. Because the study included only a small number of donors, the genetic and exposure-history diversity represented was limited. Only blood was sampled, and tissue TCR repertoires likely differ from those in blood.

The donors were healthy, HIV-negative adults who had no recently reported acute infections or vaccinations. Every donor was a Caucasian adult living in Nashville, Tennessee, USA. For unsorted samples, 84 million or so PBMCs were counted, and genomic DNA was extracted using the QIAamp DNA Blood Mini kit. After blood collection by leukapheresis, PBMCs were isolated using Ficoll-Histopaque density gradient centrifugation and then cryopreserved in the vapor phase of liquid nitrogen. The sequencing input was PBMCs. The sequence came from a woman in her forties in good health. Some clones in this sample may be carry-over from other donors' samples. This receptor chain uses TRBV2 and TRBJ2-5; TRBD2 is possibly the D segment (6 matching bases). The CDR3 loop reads CASNPTSLWETQYF. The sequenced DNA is TGTGCCAGCAACCCGACTAGTCTCTGGGAGACCCAGTACTTC.